In its sample, the clone carrying this TCR beta chain is medium-sized. Its antigen is not known. The data are from a study of liver allograft versus peripheral blood T cells. Study overall: Liver transplant recipients had T cell receptor repertoires compared between transplanted liver and peripheral blood. Study findings and constraints: Reportedly, the T cell receptor repertoires present inside liver allografts differed from those in peripheral blood.

CDR1 MNHEY and CDR2 SVGAGI come from the germline V gene. The germline V and J ends were trimmed by 2 bases and 9 bases, with 11 bases remaining between them. The CDR3 length is 13 residues. TCRdb re-analysed the reads in MiXCR, keeping a single row per CDR3 protein. The sample carries some 3,500 distinct CDR3 sequences, 11% to 15% recorded once. This sequence originates from a human patient who had a liver transplant. Certain T cells may be donor cells from the graft. V usage is TRBV6-5 and J usage is TRBJ1-5, with a possible D match to TRBD1 (5 bases). CDR3 nucleotide sequence: TGTGCCAGCAGTTACGGGACCGAACTGCCCCAGCATTTT. Its translation is CASSYGTELPQHF.